This T cell receptor beta chain was identified during a study of OX40 agonist ivuxolimab in advanced cancers. This CDR3 is 13 amino acids long. The germline gives CDR1 SGHKS, CDR2 YYEKEE (reference sequence). The V end lost 1 base, the J end lost 3 bases, and 7 bases lay between the germline ends. This table comes from immunoSEQ multiplex PCR, and its TCRdb copy is limited to in-frame clones, with some not included. The sample yields roughly 26,000 clones, 76% seen once. The source was CD4+ or CD8+ T cells sorted from blood, collected in a trial of the OX40 agonist ivuxolimab. The chain recombines TRBV5-5 with TRBJ2-5; a weak D match, TRBD1 (5 bases). The sequence came from an adult with an advanced solid tumor such as melanoma, head and neck, liver or kidney cancer. CDR3 DNA sequence: TGTGCCAGCAGCTTGTCCAGGGAAGAGACCCAGTACTTC. Translation gives CASSLSREETQYF.